This passage covers 8 T cell receptor beta chains from one sample sequenced in a study of T cell responses to AZD1222 COVID-19 vaccine. The assay was immunoSEQ multiplex PCR, and TCRdb's table has in-frame clones only and misses some. Among about 140,000 clones, just under 95% were seen once, and the ten largest hold about 5%. The sample was peripheral blood, taken on day 0 of AZD1222 vaccination. These receptors were collected from an adult in good health.

The chain carries TRBV6-5 and TRBJ2-1; no reliable D call. The CDR3 is 12 residues long. The germline gives CDR1 MNHEY, CDR2 SVGAGI. The CDR3 DNA sequence: TGTGCAAGTAGAGGCTCCTACAATGAGCAGTTCTTC. Translation gives CASRGSYNEQFF.

The rearrangement links TRBV7-8 to TRBJ1-6; D might be TRBD1 (6 bases). Trimming left V 1 base short and J 7 bases short, with 11 bases between. The CDR3 length is 15 residues. Germline CDR1 reads SGHVS; CDR2 reads FQNEAQ. CDR3 DNA: TGTGCCAGCAGCTTAGGGCAGGGGCTGAATTCACCCCTCCACTTT. Translating gives CASSLGQGLNSPLHF.

The chain carries TRBV11-2 and TRBJ2-7; 11 positions agree with TRBD2. The V and J ends lost 3 bases and 5 bases, in that order; junction bases with no gene match: 6. CDR3 size: 15 residues. Per the germline V gene, CDR1 is SGHAT and CDR2 is FQNNGV. The CDR3 DNA reads TGTGCCAGCAGCTTTTTAGCGGGGGGGGTGGACGAGCAGTACTTC. Translation: CASSFLAGGVDEQYF. The complete variable domain, with remaining parts taken from reference TRBV11-2 and TRBJ2-7, reads EAGVAQSPRYKIIEKRQSVAFWCNPISGHATLYWYQQILGQGPKLLIQFQNNGVVDDSQLPKDRFSAERLKGVDSTLKIQPAKLEDSAVYLCASSFLAGGVDEQYFGPGTRLTVT.

Only one count was recorded for this clone. This CDR3 is CASSSIFRDLANTGELFF. The CDR3 nucleotides read TGTGCCAGCAGCTCGATTTTTCGGGACCTCGCGAACACCGGGGAGCTGTTTTTT. V is TRBV7-9 and J is TRBJ2-2; D assignment may be TRBD1 or TRBD2 (5 bases each). There are 18 residues in the CDR3. Trimming took off 4 bases at V and 0 bases at J, with 18 bases between the two ends. Germline V gives CDR1 SEHNR, CDR2 FQNEAQ (reference sequence).

The rearrangement links TRBV5-1 to TRBJ1-6; TRBD1 might be the D (6 bases). The ends were cut back, 1 base at V and 10 bases at J, with 12 bases in the middle. Germline V gene lookup returns CDR1 SGHRS and CDR2 YFSETQ. CDR3 length: 14 amino acids. The CDR3 bases are TGCGCCAGCAGCTTGAGGGGGAGTAGCTCACCCCTCCACTTT. Its translation is CASSLRGSSSPLHF.

This clone has a single count. The rearrangement uses TRBV5-1 and TRBJ2-7; 8 nucleotides match TRBD2. This CDR3 is built from 15 residues. Per germline, CDR1 SGHRS and CDR2 YFSETQ. With V trimmed by 0 bases and J by 2 bases, 4 bases remained unmatched. CDR3 DNA sequence: TGCGCCAGCAGCTTGGGGATAGCGGGACCCTACGAGCAGTACTTC. Translating gives CASSLGIAGPYEQYF.

The rearrangement joins TRBV19 to TRBJ2-5; maybe TRBD1 (5 bases). The germline V gene encodes CDR1 LNHDA and CDR2 SQIVND (reference sequence). CDR3 length: 13 residues. V was pared by 9 bases and J by 4 bases, with 15 bases between. The CDR3 sequence is CASSREGAETQYF. CDR3 bases: TGTGCCAGCTCCAGGGAAGGTGCAGAGACCCAGTACTTC.

The V gene is TRBV19, the J gene TRBJ1-5, with D hard to call. CDR3 length equals 14 residues. Deletions cut 6 bases from V and 0 bases from J, with 9 bases between. Germline assignment: CDR1 LNHDA and CDR2 SQIVND (reference sequence). The CDR3 region is CASSTATSNQPQHF. The CDR3, as DNA: TGTGCCAGTAGCACAGCTACTAGCAATCAGCCCCAGCATTTT.